The present TCR beta chain was sequenced within a study of cytomegalovirus exposure and HLA in healthy donors. Both 60 Vbeta primers and 13 Jbeta primers went into the PCR. Here immunoSEQ multiplex PCR was the method, and the copy in TCRdb shows in-frame clones only, minus some. In the table there are about 220,000 clones, approximately 68% of which are singletons. Details on this clone: Its antigen is as yet unknown.

Study-wide points: Researchers had no immune exposure information except CMV serostatus available. Three CMV-associated chains proved CMV antigen-specific in vitro. A later analysis found common viral pathogens apparently linked to several of the most significant clusters. In a later analysis, most CMV-associated TCR beta chains appeared HLA-restricted.

This CDR3 has 16 amino acids. Germline values: CDR1 LNHDA, CDR2 SQIVND (reference sequence). The V gene lost 3 bases and the J gene lost 2 bases, with 15 bases spanning the gap. The chain has TRBV19 and TRBJ2-3, with a possible D match to TRBD2 (6 bases). This clonotype originated in a woman in her twenties or thirties in good health and CMV-seronegative. The sample was PBMCs. The CDR3 DNA reads TGTGCCAGTAGTATTGAAGGGACTGGGGACACAGATACGCAGTATTTT. This gives the protein CASSIEGTGDTDTQYF.